The 15 T cell receptor beta chains given below trace back to one sample, sequenced in a study of Graves' ophthalmopathy and Graves' hyperthyroidism. Amplification of TCR beta CDR3 regions used RNA transcripts. An opening RT-PCR round employed HTBI primers and preceded a second-round multiplex PCR. TCRdb ran MiXCR on the multiplex PCR reads and lists one entry per CDR3 protein. The sample consists of about 1.2 million distinct CDR3 sequences, about two fifths of them appearing once. The specimen was peripheral blood or thyroid tissue (not recorded which). Every receptor here comes from an adult man with Graves' hyperthyroidism.

In its sample, this clonotype was seen many times. The J gene is TRBJ2-2, the V gene TRBV7-2; tentatively, D is TRBD2 (6 bases). Per germline, CDR1 SGHTA and CDR2 FQGNSA. Trimming took 3 bases from V and 3 from J, leaving 8 bases between them. The CDR3 loop spans 14 amino acids. This CDR3 is CASSLASDTGELFF. CDR3 DNA: TGTGCCAGCAGCTTGGCTAGCGACACCGGGGAGCTGTTTTTT.

The genes are TRBV5-5 and TRBJ2-2; a possible D gene is TRBD2 (6 bases). This CDR3 contains 17 residues. Germline V gives CDR1 SGHKS, CDR2 YYEKEE (reference sequence). V shed 4 bases and J shed 1 base, with 17 bases lying between them. The CDR3 here is CASSGSLARMNTGELFF. CDR3 bases: TGTGCCAGCAGCGGGAGTCTAGCGCGAATGAACACCGGGGAGCTGTTTTTT.

J is TRBJ1-1 and V is TRBV2; no firm D call. The CDR3 covers 13 residues. V lost 4 bases and J 4 bases, leaving 10 bases between the germline ends. Germline CDR1 and CDR2: SNHLY and FYNNEI. Written as DNA, the CDR3 is TGTGCCAGCAGTGTAGGGCTGTCCACTGAAGCTTTCTTT. It encodes CASSVGLSTEAFF.

On this clonotype: At one of its ends the junction is not consistent with the germline gene, which may arise from a read error. The chain recombines TRBV5-6 with TRBJ1-1; 12 bases are shared with TRBD1. CDR1 and CDR2 (germline): SGHDT, YYEEEE. The CDR3 consists of 14 residues. The CDR3 DNA sequence: TGTGTCAGCAGCCGGGACAGGGGGCGATCTGAAGCTTTCTTT. Protein product: CVSSRDRGRSEAFF.

The chain employs TRBV25-1 and TRBJ2-5, with 15 bases identical to TRBD2. The CDR3 sequence is 16 residues long. Germline V gives CDR1 MGHDK, CDR2 SYGVNS. Trimming cost V 8 bases and J 5 bases; bases outside gene matches: 9. The CDR3 is CASAQGTSGGRETQYF. In nucleotides, the CDR3 is TGTGCCAGCGCCCAAGGGACTAGCGGGGGGAGGGAGACCCAGTACTTC.

This clonotype was picked up a small number of times. Since a much larger clone is just one base distant, this may be a read error. V usage is TRBV10-3 and J usage is TRBJ2-7; no reliable D call. Germline CDR1 ENHRY, CDR2 SYGVKD. V was clipped by 9 bases and J by 2 bases, with 8 bases between them. The CDR3 loop spans 11 amino acids. CDR3 residues: CAMGYPYEQYF. CDR3 in DNA: TGTGCCATGGGTTACCCCTACGAGCAGTACTTC.

This clonotype was seen ten or more times. The rearrangement uses TRBV7-8 and TRBJ1-1; no clear D. Germline values: CDR1 SGHVS, CDR2 FQNEAQ. This CDR3 is 13 amino acids long. The V and J ends lost 1 base and 3 bases respectively, with 6 bases between them. CDR3 nucleotides: TGTGCCAGCAGCTTAGAATCCTACACTGAAGCTTTCTTT. This encodes CASSLESYTEAFF.

This clonotype was detected ten times or more. The chain uses TRBV7-8 and TRBJ2-5; unclear D gene. This CDR3 has 14 amino acids. Looked up from germline, CDR1 is SGHVS and CDR2 is FQNEAQ. Trimming shortened V by 5 bases and J by 3 bases, and 13 bases separated the two germline ends. CDR3 sequence: CASSRLAVKETQYF. CDR3 coding DNA: TGTGCCAGCAGCCGATTGGCGGTAAAAGAGACCCAGTACTTC.

V usage is TRBV28 and J usage is TRBJ2-7; 7 positions match TRBD1. Germline CDR1 reads MDHEN; CDR2 reads SYDVKM. The CDR3 covers 15 residues. The V and J ends lost 3 bases and 4 bases, in that order; junction bases with no gene match: 9. The CDR3 reads CASSLARTGSYEQYF. CDR3 coding DNA: TGTGCCAGCAGTTTGGCCCGGACAGGTTCTTACGAGCAGTACTTC.

This clonotype has at least ten counts. V gene TRBV10-3 combines with J gene TRBJ1-5, with 8 bases fitting TRBD1. Germline V CDR1 and CDR2: ENHRY, SYGVKD. CDR3 size: 13 residues. V was pared by 11 bases and J by 7 bases, with 10 bases of the junction left unmatched. This CDR3 is CAVTGDADQPQHF. The CDR3, as DNA: TGTGCCGTGACAGGGGATGCGGACCAGCCCCAGCATTTT.

The genes are TRBV12-3 or TRBV12-4 and TRBJ2-3; D gene ambiguous. With 1 base removed from V and 4 bases from J, the gap between germline ends came to 15 bases. The CDR3 has 16 residues. CDR3 nucleotides: TGTGCCAGCAGTTTAGTGGGTCCAACTAAGGCAGATACGCAGTATTTT. Translated, it gives CASSLVGPTKADTQYF.

The V gene is TRBV6-1, the J gene TRBJ2-7, with no clear D. The germline V and J ends were trimmed by 8 bases and 0 bases, with 11 bases remaining between them. This CDR3 region has 13 residues. The germline CDR1 and CDR2 sequences are MNHNS and SASEGT. In DNA, the CDR3 is TGTGCCAGCGGGTCAGTAAGCTCCTACGAGCAGTACTTC. Protein: CASGSVSSYEQYF.

This clonotype was counted many times. CDR3: CASSLEGDLEQYF. CDR3 nucleotides: TGTGCCAGCAGCTTAGAGGGGGACCTCGAGCAGTACTTC. This chain joins TRBV7-2 and TRBJ2-7; a possible D gene is TRBD1 (6 bases). The CDR3 is 13 residues long. Germline V gives CDR1 SGHTA, CDR2 FQGNSA. V shed 1 base and J shed 6 bases, with 10 bases lying between them.

This clonotype was seen a single time. V and J are TRBV19 and TRBJ2-5, with D tentatively TRBD1 (5 bases). Germline V gives CDR1 LNHDA, CDR2 SQIVND (reference sequence). Deletions cut 3 bases from V and 5 bases from J, with 13 bases between. This CDR3 is built from 14 residues. The CDR3 sequence: CASSMYRQRETQYF. The DNA of the CDR3 is TGTGCCAGTAGTATGTACCGACAGAGGGAGACCCAGTACTTC.

The chain recombines TRBV2 with TRBJ2-2; TRBD1 matches 7 bases. Germline V gene sequence: CDR1 SNHLY, CDR2 FYNNEI. This CDR3 spans 17 amino acids. V was pared by 2 bases and J by 0 bases, with 6 bases of the junction left unmatched. CDR3 sequence reads: CASSEPWDSANTGELFF. In DNA form, the CDR3 reads TGTGCCAGCAGTGAACCGTGGGACAGTGCGAACACCGGGGAGCTGTTTTTT.